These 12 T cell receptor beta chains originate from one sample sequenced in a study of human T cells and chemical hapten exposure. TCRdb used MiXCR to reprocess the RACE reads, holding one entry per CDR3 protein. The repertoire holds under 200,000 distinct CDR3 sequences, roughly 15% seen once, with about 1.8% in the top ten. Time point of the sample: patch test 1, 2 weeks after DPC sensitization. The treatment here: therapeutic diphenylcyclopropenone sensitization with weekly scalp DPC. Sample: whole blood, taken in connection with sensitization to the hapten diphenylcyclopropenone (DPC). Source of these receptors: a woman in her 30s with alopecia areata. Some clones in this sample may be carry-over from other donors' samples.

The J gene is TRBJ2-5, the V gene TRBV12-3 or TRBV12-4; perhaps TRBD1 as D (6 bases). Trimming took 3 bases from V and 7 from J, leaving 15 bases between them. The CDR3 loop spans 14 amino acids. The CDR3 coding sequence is TGTGCCAGCAGTTTGGACAGTCCGCCGGGGACCCAGTACTTC. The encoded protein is CASSLDSPPGTQYF.

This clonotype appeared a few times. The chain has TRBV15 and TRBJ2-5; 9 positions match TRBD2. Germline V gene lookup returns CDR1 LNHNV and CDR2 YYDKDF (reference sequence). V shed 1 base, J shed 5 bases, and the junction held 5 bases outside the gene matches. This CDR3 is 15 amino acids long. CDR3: CATSRGSSGIETQYF. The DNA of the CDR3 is TGTGCCACCAGCAGAGGGTCTAGCGGGATTGAGACCCAGTACTTC.

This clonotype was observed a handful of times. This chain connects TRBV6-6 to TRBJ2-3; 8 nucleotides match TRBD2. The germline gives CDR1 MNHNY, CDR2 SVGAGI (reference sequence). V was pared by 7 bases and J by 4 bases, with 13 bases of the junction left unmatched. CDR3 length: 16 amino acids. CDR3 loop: CASIPGGYALSDTQYF. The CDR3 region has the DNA TGTGCCAGCATTCCGGGGGGGTACGCCTTGTCAGATACGCAGTATTTT.

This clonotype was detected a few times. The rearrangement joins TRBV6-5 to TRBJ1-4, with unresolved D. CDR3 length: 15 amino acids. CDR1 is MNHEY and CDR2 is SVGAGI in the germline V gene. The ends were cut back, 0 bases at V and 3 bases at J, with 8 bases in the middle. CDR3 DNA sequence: TGTGCCAGCAGTTACTCGAGGGTGGCTAATGAAAAACTGTTTTTT. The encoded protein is CASSYSRVANEKLFF.

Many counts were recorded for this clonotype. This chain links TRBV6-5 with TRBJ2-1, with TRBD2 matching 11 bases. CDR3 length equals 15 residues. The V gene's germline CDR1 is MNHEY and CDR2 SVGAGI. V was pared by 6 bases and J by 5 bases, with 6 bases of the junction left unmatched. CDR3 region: CASSQTSGDHNEQFF. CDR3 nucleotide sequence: TGTGCCAGCAGCCAGACTAGCGGGGATCACAATGAGCAGTTCTTC.

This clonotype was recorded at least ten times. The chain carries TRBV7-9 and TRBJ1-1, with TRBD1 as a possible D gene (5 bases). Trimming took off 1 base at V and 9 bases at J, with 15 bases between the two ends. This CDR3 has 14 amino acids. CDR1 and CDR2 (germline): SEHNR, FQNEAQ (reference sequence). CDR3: CASSLDRPENKAFF. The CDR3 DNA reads TGTGCCAGCAGCTTAGACAGGCCAGAAAATAAAGCTTTCTTT.

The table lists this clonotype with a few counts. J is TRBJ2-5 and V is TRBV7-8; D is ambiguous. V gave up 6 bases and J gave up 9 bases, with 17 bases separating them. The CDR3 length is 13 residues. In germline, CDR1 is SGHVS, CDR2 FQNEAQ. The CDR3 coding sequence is TGTGCCAGCAGATCCTTTGAATCGGTGGCCCAGTACTTC. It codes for CASRSFESVAQYF.

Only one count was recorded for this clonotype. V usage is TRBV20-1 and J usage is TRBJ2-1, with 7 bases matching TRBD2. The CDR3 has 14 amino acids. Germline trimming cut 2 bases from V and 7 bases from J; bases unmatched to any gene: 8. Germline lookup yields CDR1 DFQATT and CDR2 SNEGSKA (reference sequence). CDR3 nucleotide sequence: TGCAGTGCTAGATTCGCACTAGCGTTTAATGAGCAGTTCTTC. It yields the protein CSARFALAFNEQFF.

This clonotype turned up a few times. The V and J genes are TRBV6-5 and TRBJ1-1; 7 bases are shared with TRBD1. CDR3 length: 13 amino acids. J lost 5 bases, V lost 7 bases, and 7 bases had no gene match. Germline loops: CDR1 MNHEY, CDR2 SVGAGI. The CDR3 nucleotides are TGTGCCAGCATCGGGACAGTTGATACTGAAGCTTTCTTT. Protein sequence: CASIGTVDTEAFF.

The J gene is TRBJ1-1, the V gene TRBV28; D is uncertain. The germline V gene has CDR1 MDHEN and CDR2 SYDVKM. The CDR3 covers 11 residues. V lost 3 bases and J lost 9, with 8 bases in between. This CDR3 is CASSFLLQAFF. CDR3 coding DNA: TGTGCCAGCAGTTTCCTTCTCCAAGCTTTCTTT.

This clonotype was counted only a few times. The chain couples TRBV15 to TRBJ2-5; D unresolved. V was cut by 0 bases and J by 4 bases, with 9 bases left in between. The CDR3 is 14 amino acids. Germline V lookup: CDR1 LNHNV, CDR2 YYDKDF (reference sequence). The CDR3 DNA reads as TGTGCCACCAGCAGAGATCTAACCGGAGAGACCCAGTACTTC. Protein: CATSRDLTGETQYF.

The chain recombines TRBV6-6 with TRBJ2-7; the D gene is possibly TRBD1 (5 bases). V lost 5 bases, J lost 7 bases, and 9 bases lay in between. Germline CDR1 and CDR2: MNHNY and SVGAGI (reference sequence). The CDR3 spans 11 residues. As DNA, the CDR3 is TGTGCCAGCAGTCCAGGACAAGAGCAGTACTTC. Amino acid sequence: CASSPGQEQYF.